These 7 T cell receptor beta chains were sequenced from one sample in a study of CD8+ T cells in alopecia areata. After isolation, RNA underwent reverse transcription to generate cDNA as the sequencing template. Sequencing was performed with immunoSEQ multiplex PCR; in TCRdb, only in-frame clones are kept and a portion is missing. The table has 200,000 to 250,000 clones, about 68% seen once; the top ten hold around 1.2%. Sequenced material: CD4+ T cells sorted from blood, taken at week 0. The receptors were gathered from a human donor with alopecia areata.

This chain joins TRBV7-2 and TRBJ1-6; D gene uncertain. Deletions cut 6 bases from V and 4 bases from J, with 4 bases between. The CDR3 sequence is 12 residues long. Germline values: CDR1 SGHTA, CDR2 FQGNSA. The CDR3 bases are TGTGCCAGCAGTCCGTATAATTCACCCCTCCACTTT. Protein: CASSPYNSPLHF.

This chain connects TRBV29-1 to TRBJ2-1; TRBD2 might be the D (5 bases). Trimming left V 8 bases short and J 12 bases short, with 20 bases between. The CDR3 consists of 12 residues. From germline, CDR1 is SQVTM and CDR2 ANQGSEA. The CDR3 DNA reads as TGCAGCCCAAGAGGGTCCAGCGGAGGGCAGTTCTTC. This gives the protein CSPRGSSGGQFF.

The chain couples TRBV15 to TRBJ2-1, with a tentative D call TRBD2 (6 bases). The CDR3 consists of 13 residues. Trimming took 5 bases from V and 11 from J, leaving 16 bases between them. CDR1 is LNHNV, CDR2 YYDKDF, per germline (reference sequence). The CDR3 spells CATSSTAGLQQFF. The CDR3 DNA follows: TGTGCCACCAGCTCTACCGCGGGGCTCCAGCAGTTCTTC.

V usage is TRBV7-8 and J usage is TRBJ1-6; D unclear. The V and J ends lost 5 bases and 4 bases respectively, with 18 bases between them. CDR1 SGHVS and CDR2 FQNEAQ come from the germline V gene. CDR3 length equals 17 residues. The chain's CDR3 is CASSPHRRAYYNSPLHF. For the CDR3, the DNA is TGTGCCAGCAGCCCCCACCGGAGGGCGTATTATAATTCACCCCTCCACTTT. Full variable domain (rest looked up from reference TRBV7-8 and TRBJ1-6): GAGVSQSPRYKVAKRGQDVALRCDPISGHVSLFWYQQALGQGPEFLTYFQNEAQLDKSGLPSDRFFAERPEGSVSTLKIQRTQQEDSAVYLCASSPHRRAYYNSPLHFGNGTRLTVT.

CDR3 sequence (DNA): TGTGCCTGGAATAGGGGAAGCAATCAGCCCCAGCATTTT. Encoded protein: CAWNRGSNQPQHF. The chain links TRBV30 to TRBJ1-5, with a weak D call TRBD1 (5 bases). V lost 4 bases and J lost 1, with 8 bases in between. Per germline, CDR1 GTSNPN and CDR2 SVGIG (reference sequence). The CDR3 is 13 residues long.

The chain joins TRBV5-4 to TRBJ2-1; possibly TRBD2 for D (5 bases). Trimming removed 1 base from V and 8 bases from J, with 13 bases in between. Germline V gene sequence: CDR1 SGHNT, CDR2 YYREEE (reference sequence). The CDR3 contains 14 residues. CDR3 loop: CASSLKGRRDEQFF. CDR3 DNA: TGTGCCAGCAGCTTGAAGGGCAGGCGGGATGAGCAGTTCTTC. The entire variable domain, with the rest obtained from reference TRBV5-4 and TRBJ2-1, is as follows: ETGVTQSPTHLIKTRGQQVTLRCSSQSGHNTVSWYQQALGQGPQFIFQYYREEENGRGNFPPRFSGLQFPNYSSELNVNALELDDSALYLCASSLKGRRDEQFFGPGTRLTVL.

This clone was seen a few times. The J gene is TRBJ2-5, the V gene TRBV29-1; TRBD1 matches at 9 bases. Germline CDR1 is SQVTM and CDR2 is ANQGSEA. The CDR3 runs to 17 residues. The ends lost 7 bases at V and 2 bases at J; junction bases unmatched: 17. CDR3 loop: CSARLGILDRGQETQYF. The DNA of the CDR3 is TGCAGCGCCCGCCTGGGGATATTGGACAGGGGACAAGAGACCCAGTACTTC.